This T cell receptor (beta chain) was found in a study of CD8 T cells in Susac syndrome (dated by TCRdb to between 2017 and 2020). Concerning the study at large: Whether CD8+ T cell activation and differentiation in Susac syndrome was antigen driven was tested using repertoire sequencing. The study compared CD8+ T cell repertoire clonality among over ten healthy donors, about 14 Susac syndrome patients and fewer than 19 multiple sclerosis patients. The research as a whole found: The TCR sequencing and HLA analysis was acknowledged to have included a relatively small number of individuals.

RNA was extracted with the RNeasy kit and about 0.5 to 1 ug was reverse transcribed using random hexamers. TCR beta CDR3 regions were amplified with the immunoSEQ multiplex PCR assay covering 54 Vbeta and 13 Jbeta segments. To correct PCR amplification bias, a synthetic template baseline was used for both primer optimization and computational correction. The source study handled its data this way. Reads were annotated to V, D and J genes per IMGT and analyzed with immunoSEQ Analyzer, keeping only productive sequences. Clonality was computed as one minus Shannon entropy normalized by log2 of the number of productive unique sequences. For each patient and control, public and private clones were evaluated within the 100 most prevalent clones. A clone was defined as Susac-specific if it was absent from the healthy and MS cohorts, from 950 to 1,300 published viral clones and from other ImmuneACCESS disease sequences. TCRdb itself trimmed the public reads at Q25 with fastp, ran MiXCR and retained productive beta chains. Under each unique CDR3 protein, matching rows form one entry showing the most common genes and DNA. TCRdb's processing, not the authors' own work, is the source of the V and J calls. The sample table shows 50,000 or so distinct CDR3 sequences, and over 85% are seen once. The ten biggest clones cover roughly 0.58% of the sample.

Including cysteine and phenylalanine, the CDR3 has 11 amino acids. Here the CDR3 DNA is all that survives: 33 bases in frame from base 1. V is shortened by 0 bases, J by 1 base, and the region joining them spans 1 base. According to the germline V gene, CDR1 reads SQVTM and CDR2 reads ANQGSEA. Regarding this clonotype: Its antigen is still unknown. The record has no base qualities; no much larger clone is one base away.

Peripheral blood CD8+ and CD4+ T cells from healthy donors, Susac syndrome patients and multiple sclerosis patients were profiled using high-throughput TCR beta sequencing. Healthy donors were age- and sex-matched controls. CD8+ TEMRA cells were enriched by FACS, while bulk CD8+ and CD4+ T cells were purified by magnetic negative isolation. Blood was collected in EDTA tubes and processed within 24 hours, with PBMCs isolated through density gradient centrifugation. PBMCs intended for TCR sequencing were cryopreserved in liquid nitrogen and were subsequently thawed in a 37 degrees C water bath. A purity of at least 90% was achieved for sorted or isolated CD4+, CD8+ and CD8+ TEMRA cells.

The rearranged segments are TRBV29-1 and TRBJ2-7, with no D gene named confidently. Material: CD8+ T cells from PBMCs. This receptor was identified in a human donor in good health. The CDR3 amino acid sequence is: CSVEESYEQYF. The DNA sequence is given as TGCAGCGTTGAAGAGTCCTACGAGCAGTACTTC.